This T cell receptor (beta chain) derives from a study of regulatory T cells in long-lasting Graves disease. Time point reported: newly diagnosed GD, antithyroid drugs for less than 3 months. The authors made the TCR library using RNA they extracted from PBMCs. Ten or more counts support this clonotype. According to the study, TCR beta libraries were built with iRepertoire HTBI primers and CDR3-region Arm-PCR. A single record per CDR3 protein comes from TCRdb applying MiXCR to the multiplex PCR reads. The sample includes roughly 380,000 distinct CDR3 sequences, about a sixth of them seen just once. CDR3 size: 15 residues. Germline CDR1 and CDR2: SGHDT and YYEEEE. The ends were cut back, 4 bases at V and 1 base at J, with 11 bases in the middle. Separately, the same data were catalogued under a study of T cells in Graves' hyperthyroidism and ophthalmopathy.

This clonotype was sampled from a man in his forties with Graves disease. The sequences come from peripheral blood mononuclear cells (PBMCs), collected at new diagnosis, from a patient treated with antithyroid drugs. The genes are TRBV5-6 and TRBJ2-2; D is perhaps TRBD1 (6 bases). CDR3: CASSTPDRNTGELFF. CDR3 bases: TGTGCCAGCAGCACGCCGGACAGGAACACCGGGGAGCTGTTTTTT.